This is a list of T cell receptor beta chains from one sample in a study of blood T cell repertoires in COVID-19. Clones were sequenced by immunoSEQ multiplex PCR, and TCRdb holds only the in-frame ones, with some missing. The sample includes some 150,000 clones, about 88% of them seen just once. Sequences were obtained from peripheral blood. These receptors all stem from a man aged 35 to 55 with acute or convalescent COVID-19. CDR3s leave out the opening cysteine and the closing phenylalanine or tryptophan. The D gene is left open where the match is weak.

V,D,CDR3
TRBV6-5,TRBD1,ASRKTGTVSEAF
TRBV5-1,NA,ASSLELGGGNSPLH
TRBV5-4,NA,ASSLVGGETQY
TRBV2,TRBD1,ASSRGPRDYNSPLH
TRBV5-1,TRBD1,ASSWGTGRCEQY
TRBV7-2,NA,ASSSGDRKGTIY
TRBV11-2,NA,ASSLSRLDYEQY
TRBV7-8,NA,ASSLGGARGDTQY
TRBV6-5,NA,ASIPGRGSYGYT
TRBV15,NA,ATSREGAEGGTQY
TRBV9,TRBD1,ASSVALGQGQETQY
TRBV5-1,NA,ASSTGRETEAF
TRBV30,NA,AWTTGSSYEQY
TRBV30,NA,AWSARGPETQY
TRBV7-8,NA,ASSLVTGAGGYT